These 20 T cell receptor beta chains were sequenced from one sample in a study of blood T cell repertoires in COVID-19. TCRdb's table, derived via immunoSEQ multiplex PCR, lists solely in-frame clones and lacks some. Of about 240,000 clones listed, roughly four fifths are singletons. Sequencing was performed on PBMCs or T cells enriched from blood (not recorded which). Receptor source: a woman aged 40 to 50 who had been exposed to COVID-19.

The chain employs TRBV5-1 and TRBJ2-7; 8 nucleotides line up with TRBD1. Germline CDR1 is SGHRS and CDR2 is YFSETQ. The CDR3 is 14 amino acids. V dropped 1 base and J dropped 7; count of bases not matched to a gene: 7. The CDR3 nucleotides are TGCGCCAGCAGCTTGCAGGGGGCGGTAAAGGAGCAGTACTTC. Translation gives CASSLQGAVKEQYF.

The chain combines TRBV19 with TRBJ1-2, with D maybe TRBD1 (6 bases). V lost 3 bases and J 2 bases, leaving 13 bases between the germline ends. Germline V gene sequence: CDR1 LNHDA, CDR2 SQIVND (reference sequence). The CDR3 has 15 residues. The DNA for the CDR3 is TGTGCCAGTAGTATCGCCAGGGGTGCAAACTATGGCTACACCTTC. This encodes CASSIARGANYGYTF.

The CDR3 DNA sequence: TGTGCCAGCAGGATGACTAGCGGGGGGCCAGATACGCAGTATTTT. This sequence encodes CASRMTSGGPDTQYF. This chain connects TRBV6-5 to TRBJ2-3, with TRBD2 matching 13 bases. This CDR3 region has 15 residues. Trimming took 6 bases from V and 4 from J; bases not matched to a gene: 4. The germline V gene has CDR1 MNHEY and CDR2 SVGAGI.

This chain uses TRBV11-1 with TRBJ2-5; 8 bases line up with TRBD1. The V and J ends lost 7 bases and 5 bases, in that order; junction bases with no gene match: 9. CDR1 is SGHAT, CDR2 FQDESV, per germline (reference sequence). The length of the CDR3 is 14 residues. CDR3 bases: TGTGCCAGCATCAGACAGGGGTCTACTGAGACCCAGTACTTC. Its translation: CASIRQGSTETQYF. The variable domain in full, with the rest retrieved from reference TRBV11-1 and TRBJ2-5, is EAEVAQSPRYKITEKSQAVAFWCDPISGHATLYWYRQILGQGPELLVQFQDESVVDDSQLPKDRFSAERLKGVDSTLKIQPAELGDSAMYLCASIRQGSTETQYFGPGTRLLVL.

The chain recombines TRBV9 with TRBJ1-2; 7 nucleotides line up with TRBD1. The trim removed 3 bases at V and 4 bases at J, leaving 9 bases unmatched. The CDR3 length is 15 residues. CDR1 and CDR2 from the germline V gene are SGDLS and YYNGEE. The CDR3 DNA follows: TGTGCCAGCAGCGGTGGTACAGGGGTGTCCTATGGCTACACCTTC. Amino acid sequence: CASSGGTGVSYGYTF. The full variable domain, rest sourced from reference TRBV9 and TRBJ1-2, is DSGVTQTPKHLITATGQRVTLRCSPRSGDLSVYWYQQSLDQGLQFLIQYYNGEERAKGNILERFSAQQFPDLHSELNLSSLELGDSALYFCASSGGTGVSYGYTFGSGTRLTVV.

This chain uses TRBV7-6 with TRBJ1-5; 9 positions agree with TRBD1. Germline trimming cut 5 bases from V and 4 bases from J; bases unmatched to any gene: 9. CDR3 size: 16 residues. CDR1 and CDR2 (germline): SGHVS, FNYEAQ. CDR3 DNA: TGTGCCAGCAGCCCATGGACAGGGGTCCGTAATCAGCCCCAGCATTTT. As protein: CASSPWTGVRNQPQHF.

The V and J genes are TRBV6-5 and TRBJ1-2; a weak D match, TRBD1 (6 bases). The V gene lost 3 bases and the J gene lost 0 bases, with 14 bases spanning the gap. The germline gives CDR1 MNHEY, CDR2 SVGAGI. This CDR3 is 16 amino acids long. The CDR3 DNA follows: TGTGCCAGCAGTTATGGGGGGGCGGACACTAACTATGGCTACACCTTC. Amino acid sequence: CASSYGGADTNYGYTF.

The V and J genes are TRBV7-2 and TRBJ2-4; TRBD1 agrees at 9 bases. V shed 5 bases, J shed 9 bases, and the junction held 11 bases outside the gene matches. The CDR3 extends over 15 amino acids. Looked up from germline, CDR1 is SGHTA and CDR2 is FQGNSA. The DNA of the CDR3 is TGTGCCAGCAGCGGGACAGGGACCTCGATAGGCATTCAGTACTTC. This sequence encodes CASSGTGTSIGIQYF.

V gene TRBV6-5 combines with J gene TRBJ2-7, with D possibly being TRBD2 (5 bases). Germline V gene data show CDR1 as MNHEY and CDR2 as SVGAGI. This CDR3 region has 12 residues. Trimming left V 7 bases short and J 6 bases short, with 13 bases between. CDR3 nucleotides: TGTGCCAGCACCCCACGGGGAACCGAGCAGTACTTC. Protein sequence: CASTPRGTEQYF.

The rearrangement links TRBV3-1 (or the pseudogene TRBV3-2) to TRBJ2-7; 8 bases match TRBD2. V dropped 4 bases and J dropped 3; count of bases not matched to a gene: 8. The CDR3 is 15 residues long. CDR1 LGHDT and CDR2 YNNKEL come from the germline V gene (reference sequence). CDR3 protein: CASSPQLAGLYEQYF. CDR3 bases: TGTGCCAGCAGCCCCCAATTAGCGGGGCTCTACGAGCAGTACTTC.

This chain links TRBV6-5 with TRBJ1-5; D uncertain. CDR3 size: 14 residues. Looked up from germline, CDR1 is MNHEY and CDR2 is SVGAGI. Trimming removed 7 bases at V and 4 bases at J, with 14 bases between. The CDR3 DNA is TGTGCCAGCACCTCCATGGACTGGAATCAGCCCCAGCATTTT. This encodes CASTSMDWNQPQHF.

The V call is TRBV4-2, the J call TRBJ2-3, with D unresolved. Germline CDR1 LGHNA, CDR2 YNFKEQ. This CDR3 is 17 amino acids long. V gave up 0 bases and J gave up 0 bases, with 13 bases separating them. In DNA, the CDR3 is TGTGCCAGCAGCCAAGAGAGGCGGCAGTCTAGCACAGATACGCAGTATTTT. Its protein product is CASSQERRQSSTDTQYF.

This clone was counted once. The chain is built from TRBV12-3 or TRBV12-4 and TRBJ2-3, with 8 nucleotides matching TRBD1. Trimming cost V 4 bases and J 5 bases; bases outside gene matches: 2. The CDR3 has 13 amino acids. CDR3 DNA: TGTGCCAGCAGTTCGGGGACAGGAGATACGCAGTATTTT. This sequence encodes CASSSGTGDTQYF.

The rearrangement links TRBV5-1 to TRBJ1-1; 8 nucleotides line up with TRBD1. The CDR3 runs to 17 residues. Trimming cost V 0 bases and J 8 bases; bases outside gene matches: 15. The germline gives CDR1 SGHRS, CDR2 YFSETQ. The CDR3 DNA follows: TGCGCCAGCAGCTTGGGGATTCTGAGACAGGGGATGTCGGAAGCTTTCTTT. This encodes CASSLGILRQGMSEAFF.

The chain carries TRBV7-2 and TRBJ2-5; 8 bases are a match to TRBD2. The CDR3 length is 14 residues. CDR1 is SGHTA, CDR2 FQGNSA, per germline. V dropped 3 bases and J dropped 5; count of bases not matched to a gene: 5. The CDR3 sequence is CASSFRGGGETQYF. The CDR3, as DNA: TGTGCCAGCAGCTTTCGGGGGGGAGGGGAGACCCAGTACTTC.

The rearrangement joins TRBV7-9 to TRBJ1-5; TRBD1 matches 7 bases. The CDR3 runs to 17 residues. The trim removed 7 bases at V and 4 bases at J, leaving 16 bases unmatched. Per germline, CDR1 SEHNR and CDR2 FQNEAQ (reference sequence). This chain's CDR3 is CASTSAYGDRDNQPQHF. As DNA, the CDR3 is TGTGCCAGCACTTCAGCCTACGGGGACAGAGATAATCAGCCCCAGCATTTT.

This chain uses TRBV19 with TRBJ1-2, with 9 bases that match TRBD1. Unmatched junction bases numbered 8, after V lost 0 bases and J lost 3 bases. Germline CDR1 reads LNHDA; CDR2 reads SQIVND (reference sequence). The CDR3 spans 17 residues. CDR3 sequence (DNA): TGTGCCAGTAGTATAGACCATCGGACAGGGGCGGACTATGGCTACACCTTC. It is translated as CASSIDHRTGADYGYTF.

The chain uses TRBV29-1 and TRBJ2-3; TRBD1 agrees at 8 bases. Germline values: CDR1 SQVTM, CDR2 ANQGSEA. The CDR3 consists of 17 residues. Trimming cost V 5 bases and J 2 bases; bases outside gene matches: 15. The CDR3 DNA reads TGCAGCGTTTTGGGACAGGCAGGCTACCCGGACACAGATACGCAGTATTTT. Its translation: CSVLGQAGYPDTDTQYF.

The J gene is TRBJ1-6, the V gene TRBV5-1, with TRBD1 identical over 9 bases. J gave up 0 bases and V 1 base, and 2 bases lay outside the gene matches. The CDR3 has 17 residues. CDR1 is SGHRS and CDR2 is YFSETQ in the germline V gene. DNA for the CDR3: TGCGCCAGCAGCTTGTGGGGACAGGGCTCCTATAATTCACCCCTCCACTTT. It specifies CASSLWGQGSYNSPLHF. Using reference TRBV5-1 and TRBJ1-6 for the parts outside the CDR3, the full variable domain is KAGVTQTPRYLIKTRGQQVTLSCSPISGHRSVSWYQQTPGQGLQFLFEYFSETQRNKGNFPGRFSGRQFSNSRSEMNVSTLELGDSALYLCASSLWGQGSYNSPLHFGNGTRLTVT.

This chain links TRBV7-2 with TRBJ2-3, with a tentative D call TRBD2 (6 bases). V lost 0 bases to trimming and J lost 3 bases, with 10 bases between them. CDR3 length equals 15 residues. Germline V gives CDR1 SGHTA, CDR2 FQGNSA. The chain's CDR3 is CASSLASGQTDTQYF. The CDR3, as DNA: TGTGCCAGCAGCTTAGCGAGCGGGCAGACAGATACGCAGTATTTT.